This TCR beta chain was identified in a study of T-cell reconstitution after alpha-beta-depleted transplantation in children. In this sample, this clonotype turned up a few times. The length of the CDR3 is 13 residues. In germline, CDR1 is MNHNS, CDR2 SASEGT. The V gene lost 5 bases and the J gene lost 4 bases, with 11 bases spanning the gap. The TCRbeta library was prepared with unique molecular identifiers. One entry per CDR3 protein, called by TCRdb with MiXCR from the PCR reads. The table includes 200,000 to 250,000 distinct CDR3 sequences, approximately 9.5% detected once. V gene TRBV6-1 combines with J gene TRBJ1-1; no reliable D call. This clonotype was sampled from a human donor who donated a stem cell graft to a child with acute lymphoblastic leukemia. Sequenced material: PBMCs from the stem cell graft donor, taken from the stem cell graft. DNA for the CDR3: TGTGCCAGCAGTCTTATGACCCTCACTGAAGCTTTCTTT. Translation: CASSLMTLTEAFF.